This TCR beta chain was recovered during a study of intratumoral heterogeneity in liver cancer. About the investigation overall: In the full roughly 13-patient cohort, the median age was about 63 years and the majority of patients were male. To examine intratumor heterogeneity, the study integrated RNA-seq, DNA sequencing, TCR-seq and SNP array data obtained from multiple regions of hepatocellular carcinoma specimens. The overall cohort comprised about 70 multiregional samples from 14 HCC patients, with 51 tumoral and 20 or so adjacent nontumoral regions.

Using the immunoSEQ assay, the TCR beta chain CDR3 regions were sequenced from genomic DNA. Primers annealing to V and J segments amplified rearranged VDJ segments. In the paper's pipeline: The ImmunoSeq Analyzer software was used to calculate clonality and richness metrics. Fisher's exact test, supplemented by a beta-binomial method for added stringency, was applied to identify differentially abundant clones between regions. TCRdb took this table from immuneACCESS and kept in-frame rearrangements with V and J called. Such tables lack part of the clones; where checked against another copy, unresolved V genes explain under half of the gap, and the rest is unexplained. The V and J calls and the clone size are those of that table, but D and trimming were determined from the DNA. This sample has under 6,500 clones in its table, and over 55% of those were observed once. Clones ranked in the top ten supply roughly two fifths of the sample.

Samples labelled H were derived from distinct, geographically separated regions of the hepatocellular carcinoma nodule. Every patient had early-stage hepatocellular carcinoma and received no therapy prior to surgical resection. No macroscopic evidence of necrosis or hemorrhage was present in the sampled areas. Multiple regions from two patients underwent TCR sequencing (ImmunoSeq). Frozen resection tissue samples were collected at a distance of at least 1 cm from each other. The DNeasy blood and tissue kit was used to extract genomic DNA from bulk tissue. The germline V gene supplies CDR1 MDHEN and CDR2 SYDVKM. Taken from cysteine to phenylalanine, the CDR3 has 15 residues. CDR3 DNA only is kept here, 45 bases in frame from base 1. Here V drops 2 bases and J drops 3 bases, and the junction holds 2 bases not matched to any gene. Concerning this clone: The antigen it recognizes is unknown. Per-nucleotide qualities are absent, and no much larger clonotype sits a single base away.

What the study reported, not specific to this receptor: In every sequenced patient, tumor region b showed significantly fewer unique T-cell clonal expansions than tumor region a. Within each sequenced patient, no significant difference in overall T cell clonality was found between tumor regions. A relatively low patient number and under-sampled tumor-infiltrating lymphocyte representation were acknowledged by the authors as limitations. RNA-seq-based estimates of regional differences in tumor-infiltrating lymphocyte burden were reportedly confirmed by TCR sequencing.

Here the chain combines TRBV28 and TRBJ2-7, with TRBD2 identical over 12 junction bases. This sample comprised tumor tissue, obtained before any cancer treatment. This clonotype was sampled from a woman aged 70 to 79 with hepatocellular carcinoma. CDR3 reads: CASSLTGLAGYEQYF. The DNA sequence is as follows: TGTGCCAGCAGTTTAACGGGACTAGCGGGCTACGAGCAGTACTTC.